Detailed here is one T cell receptor beta chain. Its antigen is as yet unknown. This table comes from immunoSEQ multiplex PCR, and its TCRdb copy is limited to in-frame clones, with some not included. In the table there are tens of thousands of clones, about 80% of which are singletons. The source of the sample is a study of T cells in localized non-small cell lung cancer. V trimming: 3 bases; J trimming: 4 bases; junction bases outside the gene matches: 17. The CDR3 extends over 18 amino acids. Germline values: CDR1 KGHSH, CDR2 LQKENI. Study outcomes and limitations: Turning up in adjacent lung were a median around 50 of the top 100 tumor clones. Uninvolved adjacent lung showed peak T cell clonality, exceeding tumor.

The V call is TRBV18, the J call TRBJ2-5, with TRBD1 matching 7 bases. This receptor was taken from a man aged 35 to 70 with stage II lung adenocarcinoma. The input for sequencing was PBMCs, taken before any cancer treatment. The CDR3 spells CASSPPGVLRGMGETQYF. CDR3 DNA: TGTGCCAGCTCACCTCCGGGCGTTCTCAGGGGGATGGGAGAGACCCAGTACTTC.